These 9 T cell receptor beta chains came from one sample sequenced in a study of cytomegalovirus exposure and HLA in healthy donors. With 60 Vbeta and 13 Jbeta primers, the PCR was carried out. The assay was immunoSEQ multiplex PCR, and TCRdb's table has in-frame clones only and misses some. The sample carries 100,000 to 150,000 clones, around 77% recorded once. The specimen was PBMCs. Every receptor here comes from a woman aged 55-69 years in good health and CMV-seronegative.

V and J are TRBV5-1 and TRBJ2-5, with D unclear. Trimming took 0 bases from V and 2 from J, leaving 5 bases between them. Germline V gene lookup returns CDR1 SGHRS and CDR2 YFSETQ. The CDR3 runs to 13 residues. As DNA, the CDR3 is TGCGCCAGCAGCTTGGATCAACAAGAGACCCAGTACTTC. Protein: CASSLDQQETQYF.

This clone was counted only a few times. The chain joins TRBV18 to TRBJ2-5; tentatively, D is TRBD2 (5 bases). The J call may be faulty, since TRBJ2-7 better matches the DNA end. CDR1 and CDR2 (germline): KGHSH, LQKENI. The CDR3 has 14 amino acids. In DNA form, the CDR3 reads TGTGCCAGCTCAACATCCGGGAAAATCGACGAGCAGTACTTC. Residues: CASSTSGKIDEQYF.

The chain recombines TRBV6-5 with TRBJ1-1; no clear D. Germline values: CDR1 MNHEY, CDR2 SVGAGI. Deletions cut 6 bases from V and 1 base from J, with 15 bases between. The CDR3 loop spans 15 amino acids. The CDR3 loop is CASRRTGRTNTEAFF. The CDR3 region has the DNA TGTGCCAGCAGGCGTACCGGGAGGACGAACACTGAAGCTTTCTTT.

The chain is built from TRBV4-1 and TRBJ2-6; maybe TRBD1 (6 bases). The germline gives CDR1 MGHRA, CDR2 YSYEKL. The CDR3 loop spans 17 amino acids. V was pared by 4 bases and J by 2 bases, with 15 bases between. The CDR3 loop is CASSRTNTGTGANVLTF. CDR3 bases: TGCGCCAGCAGCCGAACCAACACAGGGACTGGGGCCAACGTCCTGACTTTC.

The CDR3 coding sequence is TGTGCCAGCATCCAAACCCTACAGGGGGCAAGGACTGAAGCTTTCTTT. This encodes CASIQTLQGARTEAFF. V gene TRBV28 combines with J gene TRBJ1-1; 9 bases match TRBD1. J was trimmed by 5 bases and V by 7 bases; bases with no gene match: 14. From germline, CDR1 is MDHEN and CDR2 SYDVKM. CDR3 length: 16 amino acids.

The V gene is TRBV9, the J gene TRBJ1-2; TRBD1 aligns across 10 bases. V was pared by 2 bases and J by 2 bases, with 9 bases of the junction left unmatched. In germline, CDR1 is SGDLS, CDR2 YYNGEE. The CDR3 consists of 17 residues. The CDR3 bases are TGTGCCAGCAGCGTGGGGACAGGGGAGGGACGAAACTATGGCTACACCTTC. It yields the protein CASSVGTGEGRNYGYTF.

The V call is TRBV18, the J call TRBJ2-1, with 7 bases lining up with TRBD1. The germline V gene has CDR1 KGHSH and CDR2 LQKENI. The CDR3 contains 15 residues. V lost 1 base and J lost 3; bases outside the gene matches: 3. CDR3 in DNA: TGTGCCAGCTCACCACTACAGGGGTACTACAATGAGCAGTTCTTC. Translated, it gives CASSPLQGYYNEQFF.

The chain carries TRBV6-1 and TRBJ1-2; D perhaps matches TRBD1 (6 bases). The germline V gene has CDR1 MNHNS and CDR2 SASEGT. The CDR3 has 16 amino acids. V was trimmed by 2 bases and J by 8 bases, leaving 21 bases between them. The CDR3 region is CASSERRTGLFVGYTF. In DNA, the CDR3 is TGTGCCAGCAGTGAACGGCGAACAGGGCTCTTTGTGGGCTACACCTTC.

The rearrangement joins TRBV7-3 to TRBJ2-1; 9 nucleotides match TRBD2. The germline CDR1 and CDR2 sequences are SGHTA and FQGTGA. The CDR3 totals 16 residues. V was pared by 0 bases and J by 4 bases, with 4 bases of the junction left unmatched. The CDR3 protein is CASSLTGSGGYNEQFF. The CDR3 bases are TGTGCCAGCAGCTTAACGGGAAGCGGGGGGTACAATGAGCAGTTCTTC.